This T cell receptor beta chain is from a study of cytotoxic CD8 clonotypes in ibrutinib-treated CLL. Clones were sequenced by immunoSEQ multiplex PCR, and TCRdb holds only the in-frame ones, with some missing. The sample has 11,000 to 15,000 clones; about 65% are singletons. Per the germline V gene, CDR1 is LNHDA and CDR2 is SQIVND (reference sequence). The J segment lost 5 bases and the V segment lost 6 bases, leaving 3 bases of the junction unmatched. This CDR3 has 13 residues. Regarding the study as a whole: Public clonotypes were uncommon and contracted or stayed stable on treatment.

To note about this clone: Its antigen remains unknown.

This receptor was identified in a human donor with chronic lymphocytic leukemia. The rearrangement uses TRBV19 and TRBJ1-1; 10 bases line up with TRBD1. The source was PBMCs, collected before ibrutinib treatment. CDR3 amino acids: CASSQDRGTEAFF. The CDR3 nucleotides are TGTGCCAGTAGCCAGGACAGGGGGACTGAAGCTTTCTTT. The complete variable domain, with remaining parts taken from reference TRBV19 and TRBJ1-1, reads DGGITQSPKYLFRKEGQNVTLSCEQNLNHDAMYWYRQDPGQGLRLIYYSQIVNDFQKGDIAEGYSVSREKKESFPLTVTSAQKNPTAFYLCASSQDRGTEAFFGQGTRLTVV.